This T cell receptor (beta chain) was identified during a study of blood T cell repertoires in COVID-19. Overall study context: T cells, B-cell-depleted T cells, or PBMCs provided the cDNA or gDNA that served as material.

This CDR3 spans 13 amino acids. The V gene lost 4 bases and the J gene lost 3 bases, with 8 bases spanning the gap. Germline V lookup: CDR1 LGHDT, CDR2 YNNKEL (reference sequence). Sequenced by immunoSEQ multiplex PCR; TCRdb stores in-frame clones only, minus some. This sample has about 130,000 clones, with about 80% found just once. Sequenced: peripheral blood. This receptor was taken from a human donor in a cohort sampled during active COVID-19. The chain links TRBV3-1 (or the pseudogene TRBV3-2) to TRBJ2-3; perhaps TRBD1 as D (5 bases). The CDR3 sequence is CASSPPGTDTQYF. CDR3 in DNA: TGTGCCAGCAGCCCCCCAGGGACAGATACGCAGTATTTT.